This TCR beta chain was retrieved from a study of long-term antiretroviral therapy in people with HIV. Regarding the study as a whole: Post-treatment diversity went higher with ART but stayed below transplant donor controls.

For this clone: Its specificity is unknown.

Assay version v3.0 of immunoSEQ was used, and it was run at survey level. Only in-frame clones appear in the TCRdb table, and some are missing; sequencing was by immunoSEQ multiplex PCR. This table holds over 25,000 clones, roughly 85% found once. The sequencing here drew on unsorted PBMCs, taken 0.8 years before starting antiretroviral therapy. The TCR sequence derives from a man in his late teens or twenties with HIV.

CDR3 in amino acids: CASRFIAGTETQYF. CDR3 nucleotide sequence: TGTGCCAGCAGATTTATAGCGGGGACAGAGACCCAGTACTTC. This chain connects TRBV6-6 to TRBJ2-5; 8 nucleotides match TRBD2. The ends lost 6 bases at V and 4 bases at J; junction bases unmatched: 7. CDR3 size: 14 residues. The germline V gene has CDR1 MNHNY and CDR2 SVGAGI (reference sequence).